One and the same sample provided the 26 T cell receptor beta chains below, sequenced in a study of blood T cells in healthy people across ages (dated by TCRdb to between 2014 and 2016). Libraries were built with 5' RACE. TCRdb lists the instrument as Illumina HiSeq 2500. A second PCR of roughly 7 to 11 cycles was performed with a sample-barcoded 5' primer and a J-beta primer mix. TCRdb cleaned the public reads at Q25 with fastp, built clones with MiXCR and kept in-frame beta chains. Rows merge per CDR3 protein into single entries with the most common DNA and genes. A total of over 1,200,000 distinct CDR3 sequences appear in this sample, almost 60% of them only once. 6.7% of the sample comes from the top ten. What was sequenced was blood. The receptors shown here come from a man between 18 and 35 years old in good health.

J is TRBJ2-5 and V is TRBV7-2; 10 bases line up with TRBD2. The CDR3 extends over 15 amino acids. Per germline, CDR1 SGHTA and CDR2 FQGNSA. V was pared by 2 bases and J by 7 bases, with 7 bases of the junction left unmatched. The CDR3, as DNA: TGTGCCAGCAGCTTAAGCCTAGCGGGGGATGGGACCCAGTACTTC. Amino acids: CASSLSLAGDGTQYF. Full variable domain (outside the CDR3, taken from reference TRBV7-2 and TRBJ2-5): GAGVSQSPSNKVTEKGKDVELRCDPISGHTALYWYRQSLGQGLEFLIYFQGNSAPDKSGLPSDRFSAERTGGSVSTLTIQRTQQEDSAVYLCASSLSLAGDGTQYFGPGTRLLVL.

The rearrangement joins TRBV3-1 to TRBJ2-7; tentatively, D is TRBD1 (5 bases). V lost 3 bases to trimming and J lost 5 bases, with 14 bases between them. The germline CDR1 and CDR2 sequences are LGHDT and YNNKEL (reference sequence). The CDR3 runs to 14 residues. The CDR3 protein is CASSQGLISHEQYF. The CDR3 DNA is TGTGCCAGCAGCCAGGGGCTAATTTCCCACGAGCAGTACTTC.

The table lists this clonotype with a few counts. Its ends do not fully match the called genes, so a read error is possible. The rearrangement uses TRBV29-1 and TRBJ2-7; 11 nucleotides align to TRBD1. The length of the CDR3 is 14 residues. CDR1 SQVTM and CDR2 ANQGSEA come from the germline V gene. CDR3 amino acids: CSVEGQGASYEQYF. CDR3 nucleotide sequence: TGCAGCGTAGAAGGACAGGGGGCGTCGTACGAGCAGTACTTC.

This rearrangement joins TRBV28 to TRBJ2-5, with D uncertain. Germline CDR1 and CDR2: MDHEN and SYDVKM. The ends were cut back, 7 bases at V and 5 bases at J, with 8 bases in the middle. The CDR3 loop spans 11 amino acids. The CDR3 DNA reads as TGTGCCAGCACTTCCCCGGAGACCCAGTACTTC. As protein: CASTSPETQYF.

This clonotype was seen only a few times. This sequence joins TRBV9 and TRBJ2-1; D is unclear. The CDR3 is 14 residues long. Trimming took 0 bases from V and 1 from J, leaving 5 bases between them. The germline V gene encodes CDR1 SGDLS and CDR2 YYNGEE. As DNA, the CDR3 is TGTGCCAGCAGCGTAGGGAGTTCCTACAATGAGCAGTTCTTC. It encodes CASSVGSSYNEQFF.

The rearrangement links TRBV7-2 to TRBJ2-1; the D gene is possibly TRBD1 (6 bases). The CDR3 totals 15 residues. Germline V lookup: CDR1 SGHTA, CDR2 FQGNSA. V lost 1 base to trimming and J lost 7 bases, with 14 bases between them. The DNA for the CDR3 is TGTGCCAGCAGCTTAGTGGTAACAGGGTGGAATGAGCAGTTCTTC. This sequence encodes CASSLVVTGWNEQFF.

The CDR3 reads CASSEGTSANNEQFF. Written as DNA, the CDR3 is TGTGCCAGCAGTGAGGGGACTAGCGCGAACAATGAGCAGTTCTTC. The V gene is TRBV25-1, the J gene TRBJ2-1; 10 bases agree with TRBD2. This CDR3 has 15 amino acids. Germline CDR1 MGHDK, CDR2 SYGVNS. Trimming at V came to 3 bases and at J to 5 bases, leaving 4 bases not matched to a gene.

The chain carries TRBV20-1 and TRBJ2-3, with 10 bases matching TRBD2. CDR1 is DFQATT, CDR2 SNEGSKA, per germline (reference sequence). J was trimmed by 0 bases and V by 6 bases; bases with no gene match: 9. CDR3 length equals 16 residues. CDR3 sequence reads: CSATASGRRSTDTQYF. The DNA for the CDR3 is TGCAGTGCCACGGCTAGCGGGAGAAGGAGCACAGATACGCAGTATTTT.

The gene calls are TRBV20-1 and TRBJ2-3; no definite D call. Germline V CDR1 and CDR2: DFQATT, SNEGSKA (reference sequence). There are 15 residues in the CDR3. The V end was cut by 3 bases, the J end by 2 bases, with 15 bases between. The CDR3 sequence is CSASLRNPLTDTQYF. CDR3 sequence (DNA): TGCAGTGCTAGCCTCCGGAACCCACTCACAGATACGCAGTATTTT.

This clonotype was seen a handful of times. The CDR3 DNA reads TGCAGCGTGCGGGACAGTGAGGTCGAGCAGTACTTC. Translated, it gives CSVRDSEVEQYF. The chain joins TRBV29-1 to TRBJ2-7; D is possibly TRBD1 (7 bases). The CDR3 is 12 amino acids. Germline lookup yields CDR1 SQVTM and CDR2 ANQGSEA. The V gene lost 6 bases and the J gene lost 6 bases, with 15 bases spanning the gap.

The V call is TRBV7-9, the J call TRBJ2-1; D possibly corresponds to TRBD2 (6 bases). The V and J ends lost 5 bases and 0 bases respectively, with 11 bases between them. Germline CDR1 is SEHNR and CDR2 is FQNEAQ (reference sequence). CDR3 size: 15 residues. CDR3 amino acids: CASSRSGNSYNEQFF. The CDR3 DNA sequence: TGTGCCAGCAGCCGTAGCGGAAACTCCTACAATGAGCAGTTCTTC. The complete variable domain, with remaining parts taken from reference TRBV7-9 and TRBJ2-1, reads DTGVSQNPRHKITKRGQNVTFRCDPISEHNRLYWYRQTLGQGPEFLTYFQNEAQLEKSRLLSDRFSAERPKGSFSTLEIQRTEQGDSAMYLCASSRSGNSYNEQFFGPGTRLTVL.

This chain's CDR3 is CASSKRGPLIGELFF. The CDR3 nucleotides are TGCGCCAGCAGCAAGCGGGGGCCTTTGATCGGGGAGCTGTTTTTT. This chain uses TRBV5-1 with TRBJ2-2; TRBD2 matches 8 bases. V trimming: 4 bases; J trimming: 7 bases; junction bases outside the gene matches: 9. CDR1 and CDR2 (germline): SGHRS, YFSETQ. This CDR3 is 15 amino acids long. The whole variable domain, remainder taken from reference TRBV5-1 and TRBJ2-2, is KAGVTQTPRYLIKTRGQQVTLSCSPISGHRSVSWYQQTPGQGLQFLFEYFSETQRNKGNFPGRFSGRQFSNSRSEMNVSTLELGDSALYLCASSKRGPLIGELFFGEGSRLTVL.

This chain links TRBV20-1 with TRBJ2-3; TRBD1 matches at 7 bases. Germline V gives CDR1 DFQATT, CDR2 SNEGSKA (reference sequence). V dropped 0 bases and J dropped 3; count of bases not matched to a gene: 9. The length of the CDR3 is 16 residues. CDR3 region: CSARDFGDRATDTQYF. In DNA form, the CDR3 reads TGCAGTGCTAGAGATTTTGGCGACAGGGCGACAGATACGCAGTATTTT.

The V and J genes are TRBV4-1 and TRBJ2-3; 7 nucleotides line up with TRBD1. With V trimmed by 1 base and J by 7 bases, 8 bases remained unmatched. From germline, CDR1 is MGHRA and CDR2 YSYEKL. This CDR3 has 15 residues. The CDR3 DNA reads TGCGCCAGCAGCCAAGGAGGGACAGTCGGTAATACGCAGTATTTT. This gives the protein CASSQGGTVGNTQYF.

V usage is TRBV7-2 and J usage is TRBJ2-3; a possible D gene is TRBD2 (5 bases). CDR3 length: 16 residues. V was clipped by 1 base and J by 2 bases, with 13 bases between them. CDR1 is SGHTA and CDR2 is FQGNSA in the germline V gene. The CDR3 is CASSLEFSSITDTQYF. CDR3 DNA: TGTGCCAGCAGCTTAGAGTTTTCTAGCATCACAGATACGCAGTATTTT.

The rearrangement uses TRBV4-3 and TRBJ1-2; D possibly corresponds to TRBD1 (5 bases). Germline V gene data show CDR1 as LGHNA and CDR2 as YSLEER. V was cut by 1 base and J by 4 bases, with 16 bases left in between. The CDR3 spans 16 residues. CDR3 DNA sequence: TGCGCCAGCAGCCAAGTCGGCAGGAGAAGGGGCTATGGCTACACCTTC. Translating it yields CASSQVGRRRGYGYTF.

This clonotype was seen more than once but under ten times. The rearrangement joins TRBV6-5 to TRBJ2-7; TRBD2 aligns across 9 bases. CDR3 size: 16 residues. Trimming took 6 bases from V and 0 from J; bases not matched to a gene: 9. Per germline, CDR1 MNHEY and CDR2 SVGAGI. The CDR3: CASSPGLAVDSYEQYF. Written as DNA, the CDR3 is TGTGCCAGCAGCCCGGGACTAGCCGTGGACTCCTACGAGCAGTACTTC.

This clonotype has only a few counts. The rearrangement joins TRBV28 to TRBJ1-5, with 8 bases matching TRBD1. CDR3 length equals 17 residues. Germline assignment: CDR1 MDHEN and CDR2 SYDVKM. The V and J ends lost 2 bases and 1 base, in that order; junction bases with no gene match: 7. Written as DNA, the CDR3 is TGTGCCAGCAGTTTACCCGGGACAGGTACGAGCAATCAGCCCCAGCATTTT. The encoded protein is CASSLPGTGTSNQPQHF.

This chain joins TRBV24-1 and TRBJ2-1, with 7 bases that match TRBD2. Germline loops: CDR1 KGHDR, CDR2 SFDVKD. Losses at the gene ends were 2 bases for V and 5 bases for J; bases not matched to a gene: 14. The CDR3 has 18 residues. CDR3 DNA: TGTGCCACCAGTGATTCCCGTTGGGGGAAGCGGGAAAACAATGAGCAGTTCTTC. Residues: CATSDSRWGKRENNEQFF.

This chain links TRBV6-5 with TRBJ2-3; D gene uncertain. The CDR3 consists of 16 residues. V shed 0 bases and J shed 3 bases, with 13 bases lying between them. Germline V CDR1 and CDR2: MNHEY, SVGAGI. The CDR3 protein is CASSYSGIMLTDTQYF. As DNA, the CDR3 is TGTGCCAGCAGTTACTCGGGAATTATGTTAACAGATACGCAGTATTTT.

This chain connects TRBV4-1 to TRBJ2-6; D may be TRBD1 (5 bases). The germline V gene has CDR1 MGHRA and CDR2 YSYEKL. Trimming took 3 bases from V and 0 from J, leaving 9 bases between them. This CDR3 has 16 residues. The CDR3 sequence is CASSHFQGSGANVLTF. DNA of the CDR3: TGCGCCAGCAGCCACTTCCAGGGCTCTGGGGCCAACGTCCTGACTTTC.

This chain joins TRBV4-1 and TRBJ2-4; no definite D call. CDR3 length equals 16 residues. The V gene's germline CDR1 is MGHRA and CDR2 YSYEKL. V gave up 1 base and J gave up 0 bases, with 10 bases separating them. The DNA of the CDR3 is TGCGCCAGCAGCCAAGCTCATTCGCTAGCCAAAAACATTCAGTACTTC. Residues: CASSQAHSLAKNIQYF.

The CDR3 region has the DNA TGTGCCAGCAGCTTGTCGGGCAACACCGGCGAGCAGTACTTC. Translating it yields CASSLSGNTGEQYF. The J gene is TRBJ2-7, the V gene TRBV7-6; D gene uncertain. This CDR3 has 14 amino acids. The ends were cut back, 3 bases at V and 6 bases at J, with 15 bases in the middle. The germline V gene has CDR1 SGHVS and CDR2 FNYEAQ.

Worth noting for this clonotype: Possible read error: a much larger clone is one base away. The J gene is TRBJ2-7, the V gene TRBV7-2; 8 bases agree with TRBD1. In germline, CDR1 is SGHTA, CDR2 FQGNSA. J gave up 3 bases and V 4 bases, and 5 bases lay outside the gene matches. This CDR3 comprises 14 residues. The CDR3 reads CTSSSRTGHYEQYF. Here the CDR3 DNA reads TGTACCAGCAGCTCACGGACAGGGCACTACGAGCAGTACTTC.

The gene calls are TRBV6-1 and TRBJ2-6; 9 nucleotides match TRBD2. The CDR3 totals 18 residues. The junction had 9 bases not matched to a gene; V was cut back by 6 bases and J by 0 bases. Germline V gene data show CDR1 as MNHNS and CDR2 as SASEGT. The CDR3 DNA reads TGTGCCAGCAGGCAATTAGCGGGAGTAACCTCTGGGGCCAACGTCCTGACTTTC. Its translation: CASRQLAGVTSGANVLTF.

Here the CDR3 reads CASSKTDDQPQHF. Here the CDR3 DNA reads TGTGCCAGCAGCAAGACGGACGATCAGCCCCAGCATTTT. The chain has TRBV7-9 and TRBJ1-5, with unresolved D. The germline V gene has CDR1 SEHNR and CDR2 FQNEAQ (reference sequence). Trimming left V 5 bases short and J 5 bases short, with 10 bases between. The CDR3 length is 13 residues.